Sequencing of this T cell receptor beta chain was carried out in a study of tumor and adjacent non-tumor tissue in lung cancer. Study-level information: Patients comprised about a dozen adenocarcinoma, a couple of squamous cell carcinoma and 1 small cell lung cancer. Stage I to III disease affected ten to eleven men and 5 women aged roughly 31 to 76. Each sample yielded around 4.2 million productive TCRbeta reads on average. Study-wide results and limits: TCR diversity was significantly greater in tumor than normal lung tissue.

Germline CDR1 reads WSHSY; CDR2 reads SAAADI. The length of the CDR3 is 15 residues. Losses at the gene ends were 8 bases for V and 8 bases for J; bases not matched to a gene: 17. Comment on this clonotype: Its antigen is unknown.

The library came from three nested PCR rounds adapted from ARM-PCR protocols. TCRdb reprocessed the multiplex PCR reads with MiXCR, giving one entry per CDR3 protein. The sample shows roughly 120,000 distinct CDR3 sequences, approximately 80% of them seen only once. No cell sorting was done before RNA was extracted from the tissue. The rearrangement uses TRBV10-2 and TRBJ2-5; TRBD1 matches at 7 bases. This sequence was found in a man in his 70s with non-small cell lung cancer. The sample consisted of lung tumor tissue. CDR3 sequence (DNA): TGCGCCAGCGGCCCCGCGACAGGGCCCGGTGAAACCCAGTACTTC. Translated, it gives CASGPATGPGETQYF.